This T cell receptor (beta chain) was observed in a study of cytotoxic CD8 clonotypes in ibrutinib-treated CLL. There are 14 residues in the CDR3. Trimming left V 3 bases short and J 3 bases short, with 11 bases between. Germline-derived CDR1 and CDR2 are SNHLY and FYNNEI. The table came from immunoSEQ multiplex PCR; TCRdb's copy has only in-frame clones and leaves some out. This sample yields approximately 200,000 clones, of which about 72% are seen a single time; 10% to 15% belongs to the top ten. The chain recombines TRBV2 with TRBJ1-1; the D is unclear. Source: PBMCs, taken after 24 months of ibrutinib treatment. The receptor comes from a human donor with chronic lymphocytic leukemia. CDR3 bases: TGTGCCAGCAGTGATGAGGGCGCGTACACTGAAGCTTTCTTT. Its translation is CASSDEGAYTEAFF. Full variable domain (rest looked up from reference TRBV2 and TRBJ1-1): EPEVTQTPSHQVTQMGQEVILRCVPISNHLYFYWYRQILGQKVEFLVSFYNNEISEKSEIFDDQFSVERPDGSNFTLKIRSTKLEDSAMYFCASSDEGAYTEAFFGQGTRLTVV.